This T cell receptor beta chain was identified during a study of blood T cell repertoires in COVID-19. Study summary: Nucleic acid was either cDNA or gDNA, and it came from T cells, B-cell-depleted T cells, or PBMCs.

Germline values: CDR1 SGHDT, CDR2 YYEEEE. After removal of 1 base from V and 10 bases from J, the junction contained 14 bases not matched to a gene. The CDR3 runs to 17 residues. The method was immunoSEQ multiplex PCR; TCRdb's version includes in-frame clones alone and lacks a portion of them. The sample consists of 150,000 to 200,000 clones, about 88% of them appearing once. The sequenced sample was peripheral blood. The chain combines TRBV5-6 with TRBJ1-6, with 7 bases that match TRBD1. This receptor was identified in a man aged 45-65 years who had recovered from COVID-19. The CDR3 DNA sequence: TGTGCCAGCAGCTTGCCTCCCGGACAGGAGGACATATCACCCCTCCACTTT. Its translation: CASSLPPGQEDISPLHF.